Listed below are T cell receptor beta chains from one sample, sequenced in a study of T-cell memory formation after mild COVID-19. From the 5' RACE reads, TCRdb called clonotypes with MiXCR, one entry per CDR3 protein. The data hold a few hundred thousand distinct CDR3 sequences, with roughly a fifth observed a single time. The sequenced material came from PBMCs or a T cell subset sorted from them (not recorded which). These receptors were obtained from an adult woman who had mild COVID-19 (a few samples of this study predate the infection). Cell type and time point are not known. The CDR3 runs from the conserved cysteine through the conserved F or W. The order of the fields is J gene, clone size, V gene, D gene, CDR3 protein, CDR3 DNA. A D gene is named only where the DNA matches it firmly. Some rows mark clone size as missing; the rest say once, few, many or name a class of expanded clone.

TRBJ2-5,.,TRBV24-1,TRBD2,CATSDPGLAGGSRETQYF,TGTGCCACCAGTGACCCCGGACTAGCGGGGGGATCCAGAGAGACCCAGTACTTC
TRBJ1-1,.,TRBV4-2,.,CASSQDTAEAFF,TGTGCCAGCAGCCAGGACACCGCTGAAGCTTTCTTT
TRBJ2-5,once,TRBV2,TRBD2,CASSPYSGLAGTQETQYF,TGTGCCAGCAGTCCATATAGTGGGCTAGCGGGGACTCAAGAGACCCAGTACTTC
TRBJ2-2,.,TRBV24-1,TRBD1,CATSARDRKNTGELFF,TGTGCCACCAGTGCCCGGGACAGAAAGAACACCGGGGAGCTGTTTTTT
TRBJ1-2,few,TRBV20-1,.,CSAARGDGYTF,TGCAGTGCGGCGCGTGGGGATGGCTACACCTTC
TRBJ2-7,.,TRBV6-5,.,CASSGTPGTLSSYEQYF,TGTGCCAGCAGTGGAACTCCCGGGACACTTTCTTCCTACGAGCAGTACTTC
TRBJ1-1,.,TRBV7-9,TRBD1,CASSFWTGQGYTEAFF,TGTGCCAGCAGCTTTTGGACGGGACAGGGGTACACTGAAGCTTTCTTT
TRBJ2-7,few,TRBV5-1,TRBD2,CASSLRTTSGINEQYF,TGCGCCAGCAGCTTACGTACGACTAGCGGGATCAACGAGCAGTACTTC
TRBJ2-7,few,TRBV5-4,TRBD1,CASSPIPGTGVEEQYF,TGTGCCAGCAGCCCTATCCCTGGGACAGGGGTAGAAGAGCAGTACTTC
TRBJ2-4,few,TRBV6-6,.,CASSRTRAKNIQYF,TGTGCCAGCAGTCGAACGCGCGCCAAAAACATTCAGTACTTC
TRBJ1-4,.,TRBV7-8,.,CASSLAGGRPNEKLFF,TGTGCCAGCAGCTTAGCGGGGGGTAGGCCTAATGAAAAACTGTTTTTT
TRBJ2-1,.,TRBV7-9,.,CASSLTQALPNEQFF,TGTGCCAGCAGCTTAACACAGGCCCTCCCCAATGAGCAGTTCTTC
TRBJ1-2,few,TRBV12-3/TRBV12-4,.,CASRPGRVYGYTF,TGTGCCAGCAGACCGGGAAGGGTCTATGGCTACACCTTC
TRBJ1-2,.,TRBV4-1,TRBD1,CASRPQGVLNYGYTF,TGCGCCAGCAGACCACAGGGGGTCTTGAACTATGGCTACACCTTC
TRBJ1-2,.,TRBV20-1,TRBD1,CSAREPDRGRSGYTF,TGCAGTGCTAGGGAGCCCGACAGGGGGCGAAGTGGCTACACCTTC
TRBJ2-1,.,TRBV7-2,TRBD2,CASSQPLAGGSNEQFF,TGTGCCAGCAGCCAACCTCTAGCGGGAGGGTCAAATGAGCAGTTCTTC
TRBJ2-7,few,TRBV29-1,.,CSVEGPDGNSYEQYF,TGCAGCGTTGAAGGGCCGGACGGCAACTCCTACGAGCAGTACTTC
TRBJ2-3,few,TRBV11-3,TRBD2,CASSPRVAGGGTQYF,TGTGCCAGCAGCCCCCGAGTAGCGGGAGGAGGTACGCAGTATTTT
TRBJ2-7,few,TRBV9,TRBD2,CASSASGGLAGSYEQYF,TGTGCCAGCAGCGCCTCTGGGGGACTAGCGGGCTCCTACGAGCAGTACTTC
TRBJ2-7,.,TRBV19,.,CASSMGVSYEQYF,TGTGCCAGTAGTATGGGGGTATCCTACGAGCAGTACTTC